This TCR beta chain was found in a study of beta chain features in type 1 diabetes. The isolated RNA, all of it, was reverse transcribed, so expressed TCRB transcripts were what got sequenced. The method was immunoSEQ multiplex PCR; TCRdb's version includes in-frame clones alone and lacks a portion of them. The table includes 200,000 to 250,000 clones, around a quarter detected once. Sequenced input: central memory CD4+ T cells from blood. The sequence came from a man aged 30 to 39 in good health.

CDR3 coding DNA: TGTGCTCTCGGGGTGAACCTATACAATGAGCAGTTCTTC. Translated, it gives CALGVNLYNEQFF. The rearrangement links TRBV5-5 to TRBJ2-1; maybe TRBD2 (5 bases). CDR1 and CDR2 from the germline V gene are SGHKS and YYEKEE (reference sequence). The CDR3 spans 13 residues.